The clone carrying this T cell receptor (beta chain) was observed at least ten times. Its matching antigen is unknown. Through a sample-barcoded 5' primer and a J-beta primer mix, a second PCR was run for about 6 to 12 cycles. MiXCR, applied by TCRdb to the 5' RACE reads, yields one record per CDR3 protein. The sample holds roughly 800,000 distinct CDR3 sequences; around 36% are singletons and the top ten take 10% to 15%. Total RNA was extracted at no less than 6 micrograms per sample. The entry originates in a study of blood T cells in healthy people across ages. Whole-study context: Template switching retrieved approximately one barcoded beta molecule for each two T cells. Study outcomes and limitations: Expanded clonotype shifts may have been confounded, as the donors had an unknown CMV status. Compared with aged donors, long-lived donors showed fewer expanded clones, suggesting selection.

V was clipped by 0 bases and J by 2 bases; unmatched bases: 4. The CDR3 runs 16 residues. Germline CDR1 LGHNA, CDR2 YSLEER. This clonotype was obtained from a man aged 18 to 30 in good health. Sequenced sample: blood. The chain joins TRBV4-3 to TRBJ2-1, with TRBD1 identical over 7 bases. The chain's CDR3 is CASSQDEGQTYNEQFF. The CDR3, as DNA: TGCGCCAGCAGCCAAGATGAGGGACAGACCTACAATGAGCAGTTCTTC.